The source of this T cell receptor beta chain is a study of lung T cells in sarcoidosis with Löfgren's syndrome. Study summary: In sarcoidosis, CD4+ T cells accumulate in bronchoalveolar lavage fluid. Study-wide points: These T cells were suggested, not shown, to recognize a putative antigen. The most expanded V genes in Löfgren's patients were reportedly TRAV12-1 and TRBV2. TRAV12-1 preferentially paired with TRBV2, with homologous CDR3s.

The sample holds a few counts of this clonotype. The antigen is undetermined. One end of the junction varies from germline; a read error may be responsible. TCRdb itself ran the reads through MiXCR, one entry per CDR3 protein. Among 58,000 or so distinct CDR3 sequences, 21% were seen once, and the ten largest hold about 2%. This CDR3 has 14 residues. Germline V gives CDR1 SNHLY, CDR2 FYNNEI. The gene calls are TRBV2 and TRBJ1-2; 9 bases align to TRBD1. The sequenced sample was CD4+ T cells from PBMCs. The source of this sequence is a human donor with sarcoidosis (Löfgren's syndrome or another form), or a control subject (not recorded which). CDR3 nucleotides: TGTGCCAGCAGGAGGACAGGGGTTAACTATGGCTTCACCTTC. Protein sequence: CASRRTGVNYGFTF.